This TCR beta chain stems from a study of blood T cell repertoires in COVID-19. Study summary: Samples taken during acute and convalescent COVID-19 were collected in the United States, Italy and Spain.

Clones were sequenced by immunoSEQ multiplex PCR, and TCRdb holds only the in-frame ones, with some missing. The sample contains roughly 13,000 clones, over 80% of which appear only once. Trimming took 6 bases from V and 7 from J, leaving 19 bases between them. Germline loops: CDR1 LNHDA, CDR2 SQIVND (reference sequence). The CDR3 length is 15 residues. Specimen: peripheral blood. This TCR was sampled from a man aged 40-49 years with active or convalescent COVID-19. The V and J genes are TRBV19 and TRBJ1-5; perhaps TRBD1 as D (5 bases). CDR3 DNA: TGTGCCAGTAGGGTGTGGGCGGGGGAGGAACAGCCCCAGCATTTT. Protein sequence: CASRVWAGEEQPQHF. Using reference TRBV19 and TRBJ1-5 for the parts outside the CDR3, the full variable domain is DGGITQSPKYLFRKEGQNVTLSCEQNLNHDAMYWYRQDPGQGLRLIYYSQIVNDFQKGDIAEGYSVSREKKESFPLTVTSAQKNPTAFYLCASRVWAGEEQPQHFGDGTRLSIL.